Listed here are 15 T cell receptor beta chains from one sample, sequenced in a study of blood T cell repertoires in COVID-19. Assay used: immunoSEQ multiplex PCR; TCRdb lists only in-frame clones, some missing. The data contain fewer than 100,000 clones, more than 75% of them singletons. The specimen was peripheral blood. These receptors all come from a human donor in a cohort sampled during active COVID-19.

The chain is built from TRBV18 and TRBJ2-7; possible D gene TRBD2, 6 bases. V dropped 0 bases and J dropped 1 base, with 13 bases sitting between them. Germline loops: CDR1 KGHSH, CDR2 LQKENI. The CDR3 spans 16 residues. DNA for the CDR3: TGTGCCAGCTCACCACCAGAGGGAGGACGGTCCTACGAGCAGTACTTC. This encodes CASSPPEGGRSYEQYF.

The CDR3, as DNA: TGTGCCAGCACCGAGGGGACAGGGCAGATTGCAGCTTTCTTT. It specifies CASTEGTGQIAAFF. V is TRBV3-1 (or the pseudogene TRBV3-2) and J is TRBJ1-1, with 9 bases matching TRBD1. The germline gives CDR1 LGHDT, CDR2 YNNKEL (reference sequence). V lost 7 bases and J lost 10; bases outside the gene matches: 13. CDR3 length: 14 residues.

The chain links TRBV2 to TRBJ2-5; the D gene is possibly TRBD2 (7 bases). The CDR3 contains 15 residues. V lost 3 bases and J lost 3, with 14 bases in between. CDR1 and CDR2 from the germline V gene are SNHLY and FYNNEI. CDR3 sequence reads: CASSERAGAEETQYF. CDR3 coding DNA: TGTGCCAGCAGTGAGCGGGCGGGGGCAGAAGAGACCCAGTACTTC.

The chain is built from TRBV28 and TRBJ2-5; D is possibly TRBD2 (7 bases). The germline V gene encodes CDR1 MDHEN and CDR2 SYDVKM. This CDR3 comprises 16 residues. V was pared by 2 bases and J by 2 bases, with 15 bases between. The DNA of the CDR3 is TGTGCCAGCAGTTTAGGGGAGGGGGGTTGGCAAGAGACCCAGTACTTC. Translating gives CASSLGEGGWQETQYF.

The rearrangement joins TRBV19 to TRBJ1-5; 8 bases match TRBD1. Trimming cost V 3 bases and J 5 bases; bases outside gene matches: 15. The germline V gene has CDR1 LNHDA and CDR2 SQIVND (reference sequence). This CDR3 has 18 residues. The CDR3 spells CASSIHRRVRGPDQPQHF. CDR3 coding DNA: TGTGCCAGTAGTATCCATCGGCGGGTCAGGGGGCCAGATCAGCCCCAGCATTTT.

The rearrangement joins TRBV5-4 to TRBJ1-1; 8 positions agree with TRBD1. The CDR3 length is 16 residues. Germline values: CDR1 SGHNT, CDR2 YYREEE (reference sequence). With 0 bases clipped from V and 1 base from J, the junction kept 5 bases outside the gene matches. The CDR3 region has the DNA TGTGCCAGCAGCTTGGGGTGGACAGGGTGGAACACTGAAGCTTTCTTT. Its translation: CASSLGWTGWNTEAFF.

This clone was observed once. As DNA, the CDR3 is TGTGCCAGCAGCCAGGGGAGCTCCTATAATTCACCCCTCCACTTT. Protein: CASSQGSSYNSPLHF. The V and J genes are TRBV3-1 (or the pseudogene TRBV3-2) and TRBJ1-6; no clear D gene. This CDR3 region has 15 residues. V was trimmed by 3 bases and J by 0 bases, leaving 6 bases between them. CDR1 and CDR2 from the germline V gene are LGHDT and YNNKEL (reference sequence).

J is TRBJ1-2 and V is TRBV29-1, with D unresolved. This CDR3 has 12 residues. Germline V gene sequence: CDR1 SQVTM, CDR2 ANQGSEA. Written as DNA, the CDR3 is TGCACAATTCCAAGCCCTAACTATGGCTACACCTTC. Translation: CTIPSPNYGYTF.

The rearrangement joins TRBV11-2 to TRBJ2-2, with 11 bases matching TRBD1. The V segment lost 4 bases and the J segment 4 bases; nucleotides outside the gene matches: 5. Germline-derived CDR1 and CDR2 are SGHAT and FQNNGV. The CDR3 runs to 16 residues. In DNA, the CDR3 is TGTGCCAGCAGCTCCAGCGGGACAGGGGGCACCGGGGAGCTGTTTTTT. Translation: CASSSSGTGGTGELFF.

V gene TRBV7-2 combines with J gene TRBJ1-2; the match to TRBD1 covers 7 bases. Germline V CDR1 and CDR2: SGHTA, FQGNSA. CDR3 length: 13 residues. The V gene end was trimmed by 5 bases and the J gene end by 4 bases; junction bases not matched to a gene: 4. The CDR3 nucleotides read TGTGCCAGCAGCGCGGGACAGAGCTATGGCTACACCTTC. Protein sequence: CASSAGQSYGYTF.

The chain uses TRBV19 and TRBJ2-2; 9 nucleotides align to TRBD1. This CDR3 has 12 residues. Trimming at V came to 11 bases and at J to 5 bases, leaving 3 bases not matched to a gene. Germline V gene data show CDR1 as LNHDA and CDR2 as SQIVND (reference sequence). DNA of the CDR3: TGTGCCGGACAGGGGAGAACCGGGGAGCTGTTTTTT. It translates to CAGQGRTGELFF.

The rearrangement uses TRBV19 and TRBJ1-4, with 9 bases fitting TRBD1. The CDR3 extends over 15 amino acids. Per germline, CDR1 LNHDA and CDR2 SQIVND (reference sequence). Losses at the gene ends were 5 bases for V and 4 bases for J; bases not matched to a gene: 5. CDR3 residues: CASSPVTGGNEKLFF. CDR3 coding DNA: TGTGCCAGTAGTCCTGTGACAGGGGGTAATGAAAAACTGTTTTTT.

The chain uses TRBV28 and TRBJ1-2, with 7 nucleotides matching TRBD1. CDR1 and CDR2 (germline): MDHEN, SYDVKM. The CDR3 sequence is 13 residues long. With 6 bases clipped from V and 2 bases from J, the junction kept 3 bases outside the gene matches. The CDR3 DNA sequence: TGTGCCAGCAGCTGGGGACAGAACTATGGCTACACCTTC. It is translated as CASSWGQNYGYTF.

A few counts support this clone. The chain uses TRBV4-2 and TRBJ2-7, with D perhaps matching TRBD2 (5 bases). Trimming shortened V by 0 bases and J by 4 bases, and 16 bases separated the two germline ends. The CDR3 extends over 16 amino acids. CDR1 and CDR2 from the germline V gene are LGHNA and YNFKEQ. The CDR3 here is CASSQDYGVGGYEQYF. CDR3 DNA sequence: TGTGCCAGCAGCCAAGATTACGGGGTTGGCGGGTACGAGCAGTACTTC.

J is TRBJ1-4 and V is TRBV6-5; D gene unclear. The germline V gene encodes CDR1 MNHEY and CDR2 SVGAGI. The germline V and J ends were trimmed by 0 bases and 10 bases, with 9 bases remaining between them. This CDR3 contains 13 residues. CDR3 DNA: TGTGCCAGCAGTTACTCAAAGGGAGGAAAACTGTTTTTT. This gives the protein CASSYSKGGKLFF.